These T cell receptor beta chains were read from a single sample in a study of shared clonotypes between healthy human individuals. Sequencing was performed with immunoSEQ multiplex PCR; in TCRdb, only in-frame clones are kept and a portion is missing. Here the sample spans more than 2,000,000 clones, approximately 95% being singletons. The sample taken for sequencing was naive CD4+ T cells from PBMCs. These receptors were taken from a man aged 18 to 30 in good health. Some clones in this sample may be carry-over from other donors' samples. Each CDR3 is given without its conserved first and last residue. Only part of the rows carry a size: once, few, many, or a class if the clone is expanded.

-	TRBV4-1	TRBJ2-1	ASSQNRGPKDEQF
-	TRBV15	TRBJ2-1	ATSTRLGYNEQF
-	TRBV7-3	TRBJ2-5	ASSLGHWETQY
-	TRBV6-1	TRBJ1-2	ASSEARGGQFGRGGYT
once	TRBV28	TRBJ2-7	ASISSLNSYEQY
-	TRBV4-1	TRBJ2-3	ASSQDSGLSTDTQY
-	TRBV7-9	TRBJ1-4	ASSPLLVNEKLF
-	TRBV6-1	TRBJ1-2	ASSVQSERTGPYGYT
-	TRBV5-8	TRBJ1-1	ASTELLTGDMNTEAF
-	TRBV7-2	TRBJ2-1	ASSSGLALIYNEQF
-	TRBV5-1	TRBJ2-1	ASSLEPGGRYNEQF
-	TRBV5-1	TRBJ2-7	ASSLWTSSSYEQY
once	TRBV5-1	TRBJ2-1	ASSRTGLSSPNEQF
-	TRBV30	TRBJ2-3	AWMADTQY
-	TRBV7-2	TRBJ1-4	ASSLAGGSEKLF